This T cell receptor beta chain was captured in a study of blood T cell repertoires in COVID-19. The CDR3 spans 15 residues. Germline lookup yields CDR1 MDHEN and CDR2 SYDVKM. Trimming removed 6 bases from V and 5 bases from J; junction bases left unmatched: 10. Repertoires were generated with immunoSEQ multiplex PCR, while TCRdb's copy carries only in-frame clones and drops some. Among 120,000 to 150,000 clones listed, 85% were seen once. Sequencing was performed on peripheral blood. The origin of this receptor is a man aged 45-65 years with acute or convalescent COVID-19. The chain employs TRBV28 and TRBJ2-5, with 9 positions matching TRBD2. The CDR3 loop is CASRPRASGVETQYF. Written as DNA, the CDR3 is TGTGCCAGCAGGCCTCGGGCTAGCGGGGTTGAGACCCAGTACTTC.